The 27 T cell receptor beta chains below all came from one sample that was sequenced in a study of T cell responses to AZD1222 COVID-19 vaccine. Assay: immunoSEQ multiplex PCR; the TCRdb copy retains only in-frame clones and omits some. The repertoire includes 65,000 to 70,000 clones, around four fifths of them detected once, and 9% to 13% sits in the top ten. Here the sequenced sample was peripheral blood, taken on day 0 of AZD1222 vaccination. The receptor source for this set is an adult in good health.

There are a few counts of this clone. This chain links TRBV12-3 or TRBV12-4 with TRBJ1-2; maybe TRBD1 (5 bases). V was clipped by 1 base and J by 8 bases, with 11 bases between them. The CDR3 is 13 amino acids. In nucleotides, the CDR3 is TGTGCCAGCAGTTTAGATAGGGGAGTGGGCTACACCTTC. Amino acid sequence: CASSLDRGVGYTF.

CDR3 bases: TGTGCCAGTAGTGGGGGAGTTGATGGCGAGCAGTACTTC. This sequence encodes CASSGGVDGEQYF. The chain is built from TRBV19 and TRBJ2-7; D possibly uses TRBD1 or TRBD2 (5 bases each). Per germline, CDR1 LNHDA and CDR2 SQIVND (reference sequence). The CDR3 sequence is 13 residues long. V was cut by 5 bases and J by 6 bases, with 14 bases left in between.

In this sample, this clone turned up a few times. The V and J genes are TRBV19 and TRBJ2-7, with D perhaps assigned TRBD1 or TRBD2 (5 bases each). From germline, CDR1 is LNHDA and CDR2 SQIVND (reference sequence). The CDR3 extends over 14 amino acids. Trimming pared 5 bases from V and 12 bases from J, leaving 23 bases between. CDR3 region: CASSAARDGGSLYF. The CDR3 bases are TGTGCCAGTAGTGCCGCCCGGGACGGCGGATCGCTGTACTTC.

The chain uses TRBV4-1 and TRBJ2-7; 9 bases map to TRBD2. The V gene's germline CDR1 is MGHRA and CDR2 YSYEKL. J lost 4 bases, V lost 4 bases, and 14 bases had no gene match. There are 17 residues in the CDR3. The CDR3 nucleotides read TGCGCCAGCAGCCTACTTTCGACTAGCGGAGGCTTTTACGAGCAGTACTTC. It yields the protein CASSLLSTSGGFYEQYF.

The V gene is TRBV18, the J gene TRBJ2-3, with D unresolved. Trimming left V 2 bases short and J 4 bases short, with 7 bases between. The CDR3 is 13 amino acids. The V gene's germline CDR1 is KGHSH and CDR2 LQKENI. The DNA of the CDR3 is TGTGCCAGCTCACCAACCCGCGCAGATACGCAGTATTTT. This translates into CASSPTRADTQYF.

The chain's CDR3 is CASSPGQGSYEQYF. Here the CDR3 DNA reads TGCGCCAGCAGTCCAGGACAGGGATCCTACGAGCAGTACTTC. The chain joins TRBV5-1 to TRBJ2-7; TRBD1 agrees at 8 bases. J was trimmed by 1 base and V by 5 bases; bases with no gene match: 5. The CDR3 spans 14 residues. Germline CDR1 and CDR2: SGHRS and YFSETQ.

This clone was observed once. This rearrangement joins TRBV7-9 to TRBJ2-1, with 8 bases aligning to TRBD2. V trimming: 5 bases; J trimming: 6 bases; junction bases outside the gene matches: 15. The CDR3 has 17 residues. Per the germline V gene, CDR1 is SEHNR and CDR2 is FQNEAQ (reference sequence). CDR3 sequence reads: CASSQIAGRGASNEQFF. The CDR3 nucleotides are TGTGCCAGCAGCCAAATCGCGGGGCGGGGGGCTTCCAATGAGCAGTTCTTC.

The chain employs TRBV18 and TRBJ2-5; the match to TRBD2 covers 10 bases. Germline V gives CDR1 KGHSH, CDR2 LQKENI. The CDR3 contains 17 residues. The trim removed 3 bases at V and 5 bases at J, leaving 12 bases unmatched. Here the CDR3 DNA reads TGTGCCAGCTCACCGGCTCGGACTAGCGGTACGAGGGAGACCCAGTACTTC. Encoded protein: CASSPARTSGTRETQYF.

The CDR3 spells CASRETTGVFSGANVLTF. CDR3 coding DNA: TGTGCCAGCAGGGAGACGACAGGGGTCTTCTCTGGGGCCAACGTCCTGACTTTC. V gene TRBV27 combines with J gene TRBJ2-6, with 8 bases matching TRBD1. Germline values: CDR1 MNHEY, CDR2 SMNVEV (reference sequence). V dropped 6 bases and J dropped 0; count of bases not matched to a gene: 10. The CDR3 is made up of 18 amino acids. Full variable domain (missing parts from reference TRBV27 and TRBJ2-6): EAQVTQNPRYLITVTGKKLTVTCSQNMNHEYMSWYRQDPGLGLRQIYYSMNVEVTDKGDVPEGYKVSRKEKRNFPLILESPSPNQTSLYFCASRETTGVFSGANVLTFGAGSRLTVL.

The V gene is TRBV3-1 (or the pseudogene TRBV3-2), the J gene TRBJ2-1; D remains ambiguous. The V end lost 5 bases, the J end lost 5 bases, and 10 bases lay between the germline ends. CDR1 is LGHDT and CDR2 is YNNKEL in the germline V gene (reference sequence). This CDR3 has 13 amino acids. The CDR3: CASSVVSDNEQFF. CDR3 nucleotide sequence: TGTGCCAGCAGCGTCGTTTCCGACAATGAGCAGTTCTTC.

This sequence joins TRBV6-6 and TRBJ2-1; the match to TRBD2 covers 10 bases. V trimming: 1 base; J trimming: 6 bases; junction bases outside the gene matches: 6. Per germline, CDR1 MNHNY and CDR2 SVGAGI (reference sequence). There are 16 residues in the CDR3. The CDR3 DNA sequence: TGTGCCAGCAGTTACTTGCTAGCGGGGGCCTCCAATGAGCAGTTCTTC. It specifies CASSYLLAGASNEQFF.

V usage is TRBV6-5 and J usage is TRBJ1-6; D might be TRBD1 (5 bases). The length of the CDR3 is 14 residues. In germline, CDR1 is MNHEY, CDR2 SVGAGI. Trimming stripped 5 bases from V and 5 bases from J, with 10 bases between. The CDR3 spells CASSPGTDNSPLHF. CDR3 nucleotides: TGTGCCAGCAGTCCCGGGACGGATAATTCACCCCTCCACTTT.

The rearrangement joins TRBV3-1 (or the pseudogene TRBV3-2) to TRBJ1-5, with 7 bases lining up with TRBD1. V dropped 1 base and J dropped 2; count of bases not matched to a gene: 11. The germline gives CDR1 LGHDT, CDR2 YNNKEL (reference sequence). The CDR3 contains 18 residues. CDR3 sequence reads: CASSQAREGAGGNQPQHF. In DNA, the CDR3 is TGTGCCAGCAGCCAAGCGCGAGAGGGGGCGGGGGGCAATCAGCCCCAGCATTTT.

The DNA for the CDR3 is TGTGCCAGTAGTACACAGGGACATGAAAAACTGTTTTTT. Translated, it gives CASSTQGHEKLFF. The V and J genes are TRBV19 and TRBJ1-4; perhaps TRBD1 as D (6 bases). The CDR3 loop spans 13 amino acids. Germline CDR1 reads LNHDA; CDR2 reads SQIVND (reference sequence). Trimming took off 4 bases at V and 6 bases at J, with 9 bases between the two ends.

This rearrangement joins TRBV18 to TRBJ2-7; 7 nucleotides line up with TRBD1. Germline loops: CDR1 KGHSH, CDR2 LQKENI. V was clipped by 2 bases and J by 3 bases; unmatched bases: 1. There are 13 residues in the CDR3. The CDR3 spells CASSPGQDYEQYF. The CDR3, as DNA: TGTGCCAGCTCACCAGGACAGGACTACGAGCAGTACTTC.

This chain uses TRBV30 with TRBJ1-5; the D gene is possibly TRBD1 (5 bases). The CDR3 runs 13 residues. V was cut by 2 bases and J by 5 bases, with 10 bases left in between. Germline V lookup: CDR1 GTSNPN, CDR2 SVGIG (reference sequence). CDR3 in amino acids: CAWSQLGDQPQHF. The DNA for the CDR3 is TGTGCCTGGAGTCAGTTAGGGGATCAGCCCCAGCATTTT.

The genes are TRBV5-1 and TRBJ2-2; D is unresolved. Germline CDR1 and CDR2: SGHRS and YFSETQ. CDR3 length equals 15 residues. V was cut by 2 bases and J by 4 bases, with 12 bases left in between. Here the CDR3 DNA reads TGCGCCAGCAGCTTAGGGCAGGCAGGCACCGGGGAGCTGTTTTTT. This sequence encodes CASSLGQAGTGELFF.

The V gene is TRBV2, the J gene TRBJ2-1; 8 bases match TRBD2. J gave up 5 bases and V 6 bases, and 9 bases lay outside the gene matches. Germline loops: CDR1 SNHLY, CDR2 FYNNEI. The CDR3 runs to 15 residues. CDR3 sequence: CASSVDTAGDNEQFF. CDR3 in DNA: TGTGCCAGCAGCGTGGACACAGCGGGGGACAATGAGCAGTTCTTC.

The CDR3 region has the DNA TGTGCCAGCAGCCGACGGGCGACGACTGAAGCTTTCTTT. This translates into CASSRRATTEAFF. This chain uses TRBV7-2 with TRBJ1-1, with D unresolved. The V end lost 5 bases, the J end lost 5 bases, and 12 bases lay between the germline ends. From germline, CDR1 is SGHTA and CDR2 FQGNSA. The CDR3 has 13 residues.

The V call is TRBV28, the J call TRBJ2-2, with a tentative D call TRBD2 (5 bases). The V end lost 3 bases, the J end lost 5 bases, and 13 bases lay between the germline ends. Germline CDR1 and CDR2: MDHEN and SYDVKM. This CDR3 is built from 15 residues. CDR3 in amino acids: CASSFLQEDTGELFF. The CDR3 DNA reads TGTGCCAGCAGTTTTTTGCAGGAGGATACCGGGGAGCTGTTTTTT. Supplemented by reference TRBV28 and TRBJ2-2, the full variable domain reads DVKVTQSSRYLVKRTGEKVFLECVQDMDHENMFWYRQDPGLGLRLIYFSYDVKMKEKGDIPEGYSVSREKKERFSLILESASTNQTSMYLCASSFLQEDTGELFFGEGSRLTVL.

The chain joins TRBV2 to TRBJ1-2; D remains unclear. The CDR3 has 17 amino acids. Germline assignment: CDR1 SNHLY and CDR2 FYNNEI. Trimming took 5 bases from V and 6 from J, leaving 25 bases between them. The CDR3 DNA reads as TGTGCCAGCAGTCACCCTCAGACGGTGATGTATCGGAATGGCTACACCTTC. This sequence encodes CASSHPQTVMYRNGYTF.

As DNA, the CDR3 is TGCAGTGCTAGTCTATGGGGAACCTACGAGCAGTACTTC. Translation: CSASLWGTYEQYF. This chain links TRBV20-1 with TRBJ2-7; D unclear. The CDR3 is made up of 13 amino acids. V lost 3 bases and J 2 bases, leaving 11 bases between the germline ends. Germline CDR1 DFQATT, CDR2 SNEGSKA (reference sequence).

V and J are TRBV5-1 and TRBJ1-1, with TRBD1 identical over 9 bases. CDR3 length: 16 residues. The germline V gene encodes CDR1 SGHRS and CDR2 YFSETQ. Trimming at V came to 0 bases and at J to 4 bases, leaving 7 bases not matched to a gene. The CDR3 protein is CASSLDRDRGVTEAFF. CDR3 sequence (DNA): TGCGCCAGCAGCTTGGACCGTGACAGGGGGGTCACTGAAGCTTTCTTT.

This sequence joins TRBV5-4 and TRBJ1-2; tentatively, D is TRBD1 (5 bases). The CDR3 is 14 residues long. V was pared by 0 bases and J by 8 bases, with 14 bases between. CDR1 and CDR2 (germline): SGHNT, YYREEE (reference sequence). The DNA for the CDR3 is TGTGCCAGCAGCTTGGTAGGGCAGGGCCAAGGCTACACCTTC. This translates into CASSLVGQGQGYTF.

CDR3 DNA sequence: TGTGCCATCAGTAGGGAAGGATCACCCCTCCACTTT. It is translated as CAISREGSPLHF. The rearrangement joins TRBV10-3 to TRBJ1-6; the D is unclear. CDR1 is ENHRY, CDR2 SYGVKD, per germline. The V and J ends lost 5 bases and 10 bases respectively, with 9 bases between them. CDR3 length equals 12 residues.

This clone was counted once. CDR3 coding DNA: TGTGCCAGCAGCTTAGGTGGGGGGGGACATGAGCAGTTCTTC. Its translation: CASSLGGGGHEQFF. The chain carries TRBV11-3 and TRBJ2-1, with 7 nucleotides matching TRBD2. With 1 base clipped from V and 8 bases from J, the junction kept 5 bases outside the gene matches. Germline V CDR1 and CDR2: SGHNT, YENEEA. The CDR3 sequence is 14 residues long.

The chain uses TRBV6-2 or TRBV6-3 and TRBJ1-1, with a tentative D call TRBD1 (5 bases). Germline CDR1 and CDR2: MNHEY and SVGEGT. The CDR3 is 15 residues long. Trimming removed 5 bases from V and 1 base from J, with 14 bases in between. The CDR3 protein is CASSPGGLKNTEAFF. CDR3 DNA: TGTGCCAGCAGTCCGGGGGGTCTGAAGAACACTGAAGCTTTCTTT.